One T cell receptor (beta chain) is described in this entry. Original analysis: Cell counts per sample came from amplifying reference gene primers. Only in-frame clones appear in the TCRdb table, and some are missing; sequencing was by immunoSEQ multiplex PCR. The DNA was the basis for D and trimming; V, J and clone size are from that table. Of roughly 100,000 clones listed, less than 95% are singletons. The data were taken from a study of blood T cell repertoires in COVID-19. The wider study: Sources were T cells, B-cell-depleted T cells, or PBMCs; the material itself was cDNA or gDNA.

In Seattle, patients joined the study during active infection and were tracked longitudinally. The CDR3 consists of 14 residues. The germline V and J ends were trimmed by 0 bases and 4 bases, with 10 bases remaining between them. Germline lookup yields CDR1 SGDLS and CDR2 YYNGEE. The sample was peripheral blood. V gene TRBV9 combines with J gene TRBJ1-2, with D unresolved. The origin of this receptor is a young man with COVID-19, enrolled during active disease. The CDR3 loop is CASSVGGTAYGYTF. CDR3 bases: TGTGCCAGCAGCGTAGGCGGCACTGCCTATGGCTACACCTTC.